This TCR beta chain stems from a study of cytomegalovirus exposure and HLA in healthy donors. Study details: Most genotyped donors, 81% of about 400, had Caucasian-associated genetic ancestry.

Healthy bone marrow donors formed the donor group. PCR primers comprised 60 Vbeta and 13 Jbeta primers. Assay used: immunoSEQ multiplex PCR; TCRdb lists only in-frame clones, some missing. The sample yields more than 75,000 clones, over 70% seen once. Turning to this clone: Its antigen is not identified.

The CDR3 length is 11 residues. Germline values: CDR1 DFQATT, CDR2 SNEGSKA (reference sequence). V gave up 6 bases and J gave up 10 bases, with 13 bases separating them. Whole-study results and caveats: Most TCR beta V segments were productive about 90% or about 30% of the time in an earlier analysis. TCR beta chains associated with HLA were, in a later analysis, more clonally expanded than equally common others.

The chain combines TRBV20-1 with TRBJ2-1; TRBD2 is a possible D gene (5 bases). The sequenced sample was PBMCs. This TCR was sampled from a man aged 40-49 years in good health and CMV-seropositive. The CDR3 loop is CSANHGGEQFF. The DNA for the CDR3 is TGCAGTGCAAATCATGGCGGGGAGCAGTTCTTC.